The 17 T cell receptor beta chains presented below share a single source sample, sequenced in a study of blood T cell repertoires in COVID-19. TCRdb keeps only in-frame clones here, not all; method: immunoSEQ multiplex PCR. This sample has approximately 360,000 clones, with about 90% found just once. The sample taken for sequencing was PBMCs or T cells enriched from blood (not recorded which). The receptors were sampled from a man aged 35 to 55 in a cohort exposed to, infected with or recovered from COVID-19 (not recorded which).

V is TRBV28 and J is TRBJ2-7, with a tentative D call TRBD1 (6 bases). Germline V gene lookup returns CDR1 MDHEN and CDR2 SYDVKM. This CDR3 is 15 amino acids long. Trimming cost V 6 bases and J 4 bases, with 19 bases left between them. This chain's CDR3 is CASRHPRDMEYEQYF. The DNA for the CDR3 is TGTGCCAGCAGGCACCCCCGGGACATGGAGTACGAGCAGTACTTC. Looking up the rest from reference TRBV28 and TRBJ2-7 gives the full variable domain: DVKVTQSSRYLVKRTGEKVFLECVQDMDHENMFWYRQDPGLGLRLIYFSYDVKMKEKGDIPEGYSVSREKKERFSLILESASTNQTSMYLCASRHPRDMEYEQYFGPGTRLTVT.

This clone was detected once. This chain links TRBV5-1 with TRBJ1-1; tentatively, D is TRBD1 (5 bases). Trimming cost V 4 bases and J 6 bases, with 19 bases left between them. This CDR3 is 15 amino acids long. Germline-derived CDR1 and CDR2 are SGHRS and YFSETQ. CDR3 sequence reads: CASSTRGGTGAEAFF. For the CDR3, the DNA is TGCGCCAGCAGCACTCGCGGGGGGACCGGCGCTGAAGCTTTCTTT.

The chain carries TRBV5-1 and TRBJ2-3; D not certain. Trimming pared 0 bases from V and 3 bases from J, leaving 8 bases between. Germline V gene data show CDR1 as SGHRS and CDR2 as YFSETQ. This CDR3 has 14 amino acids. For the CDR3, the DNA is TGCGCCAGCAGCTTGGGACTTGTGACAGATACGCAGTATTTT. Amino acid sequence: CASSLGLVTDTQYF.

This chain joins TRBV12-3 or TRBV12-4 and TRBJ2-5; 11 bases map to TRBD2. Trimming cost V 6 bases and J 7 bases; bases outside gene matches: 1. This CDR3 is 12 amino acids long. CDR3 bases: TGTGCCAGCAGGGGACTAGCGGTGACCCAGTACTTC. Protein product: CASRGLAVTQYF.

V is TRBV11-3 and J is TRBJ2-1; 13 bases are a match to TRBD2. Germline trimming cut 5 bases from V and 6 bases from J; bases unmatched to any gene: 1. Germline lookup yields CDR1 SGHNT and CDR2 YENEEA. This CDR3 contains 14 residues. CDR3 in amino acids: CASSRTSGSNEQFF. The CDR3 nucleotides are TGTGCCAGCAGCCGGACTAGCGGGAGCAATGAGCAGTTCTTC.

V and J are TRBV5-4 and TRBJ2-1, with 8 nucleotides matching TRBD2. This CDR3 spans 14 amino acids. Germline-derived CDR1 and CDR2 are SGHNT and YYREEE (reference sequence). The V and J ends lost 4 bases and 4 bases, in that order; junction bases with no gene match: 4. CDR3: CASSGVAGYNEQFF. CDR3 sequence (DNA): TGTGCCAGCAGCGGGGTAGCGGGGTACAATGAGCAGTTCTTC. The full variable domain, completed using reference TRBV5-4 and TRBJ2-1, is ETGVTQSPTHLIKTRGQQVTLRCSSQSGHNTVSWYQQALGQGPQFIFQYYREEENGRGNFPPRFSGLQFPNYSSELNVNALELDDSALYLCASSGVAGYNEQFFGPGTRLTVL.

V and J are TRBV5-4 and TRBJ2-5; D possibly corresponds to TRBD2 (5 bases). The V gene lost 4 bases and the J gene lost 4 bases, with 20 bases spanning the gap. Germline V gives CDR1 SGHNT, CDR2 YYREEE (reference sequence). This CDR3 comprises 16 residues. CDR3 region: CASSPPGTRLGETQYF. The CDR3 nucleotides read TGTGCCAGCAGCCCCCCGGGAACTCGGCTGGGAGAGACCCAGTACTTC.

This clone appeared a few times. The rearrangement joins TRBV6-5 to TRBJ2-7; TRBD2 is a possible D gene (6 bases). The CDR3 contains 14 residues. The ends were cut back, 4 bases at V and 2 bases at J, with 12 bases in the middle. Germline V gene sequence: CDR1 MNHEY, CDR2 SVGAGI. The CDR3 bases are TGTGCCAGCAGTTCTGCTAGCGTCCCCTACGAGCAGTACTTC. This codes for CASSSASVPYEQYF.

This clone appeared a few times. The chain is built from TRBV11-2 and TRBJ1-1; TRBD1 aligns across 7 bases. Germline loops: CDR1 SGHAT, CDR2 FQNNGV. V was pared by 5 bases and J by 8 bases, with 17 bases of the junction left unmatched. The CDR3 is made up of 16 amino acids. In DNA form, the CDR3 reads TGTGCCAGCAGCGCCTATTACCGGGACAGTGGTGACGAAGCTTTCTTT. Residues: CASSAYYRDSGDEAFF.

The rearrangement links TRBV20-1 to TRBJ2-3; D ambiguous. Germline V CDR1 and CDR2: DFQATT, SNEGSKA (reference sequence). V was trimmed by 3 bases and J by 0 bases, leaving 10 bases between them. The CDR3 is 14 residues long. CDR3: CSASLAVSTDTQYF. In nucleotides, the CDR3 is TGCAGTGCTAGTCTCGCGGTTAGCACAGATACGCAGTATTTT.

In DNA form, the CDR3 reads TGTGCCAGTACCATAGCCGGGATCATGAACACTGAAGCTTTCTTT. It translates to CASTIAGIMNTEAFF. This sequence joins TRBV7-8 and TRBJ1-1; D remains ambiguous. V lost 9 bases and J 0 bases, leaving 17 bases between the germline ends. From germline, CDR1 is SGHVS and CDR2 FQNEAQ. CDR3 length: 15 residues.

The rearrangement uses TRBV7-8 and TRBJ1-1, with D possibly TRBD1 on 6 matching bases. Per germline, CDR1 SGHVS and CDR2 FQNEAQ. This CDR3 is built from 15 residues. Deletions cut 5 bases from V and 1 base from J, with 14 bases between. CDR3 protein: CASSRGDRRNTEAFF. The CDR3 bases are TGTGCCAGCAGCCGAGGTGACAGGCGGAACACTGAAGCTTTCTTT.

This clone was found once. The genes are TRBV4-2 and TRBJ2-7, with D unresolved. Between the trimmed V and J ends, which lost 4 bases and 3 bases, there was a span of 13 bases. CDR3 length equals 14 residues. Germline loops: CDR1 LGHNA, CDR2 YNFKEQ. The CDR3 sequence: CASSPGLWYYEQYF. As DNA, the CDR3 is TGTGCCAGCAGCCCGGGTCTATGGTACTACGAGCAGTACTTC.

The genes are TRBV5-1 and TRBJ2-3, with 11 bases lining up with TRBD2. J was trimmed by 2 bases and V by 3 bases; bases with no gene match: 8. The CDR3 is 17 amino acids. Germline V gene sequence: CDR1 SGHRS, CDR2 YFSETQ. This CDR3 reads CASSSGTSGGPTDTQYF. The CDR3 DNA sequence: TGCGCCAGCAGCTCCGGGACTAGCGGAGGACCCACAGATACGCAGTATTTT.

The chain has TRBV19 and TRBJ2-5; D gene ambiguous. Germline-derived CDR1 and CDR2 are LNHDA and SQIVND (reference sequence). Trimming left V 3 bases short and J 7 bases short, with 12 bases between. The CDR3 is 13 amino acids. CDR3 sequence (DNA): TGTGCCAGTAGTATTCCCCCCACTCGGACCCAGTACTTC. It translates to CASSIPPTRTQYF.

The rearrangement joins TRBV29-1 to TRBJ2-7, with D possibly TRBD1 on 6 matching bases. Trimming took off 1 base at V and 6 bases at J, with 22 bases between the two ends. Looked up from germline, CDR1 is SQVTM and CDR2 is ANQGSEA. The CDR3 contains 16 residues. CDR3 sequence: CSVEGTGFSIRREQYF. In DNA, the CDR3 is TGCAGCGTTGAAGGCACAGGGTTCAGTATAAGACGCGAGCAGTACTTC.

This clone was detected once. This chain links TRBV24-1 with TRBJ1-2, with unresolved D. V lost 3 bases to trimming and J lost 8 bases, with 18 bases between them. Germline V CDR1 and CDR2: KGHDR, SFDVKD. The CDR3 is 15 amino acids. The CDR3 DNA follows: TGTGCCACCAGTGATCCACAAACGGGAACCGGGGGCTACACCTTC. Translating it yields CATSDPQTGTGGYTF.